The 26 T cell receptor beta chains reported below all come from one sample, sequenced in a study of blood T cell repertoires in COVID-19. TCRdb's table, derived via immunoSEQ multiplex PCR, lists solely in-frame clones and lacks some. This sample has about 200,000 clones, with over 80% found just once. Sequencing was done on a sample of peripheral blood. The receptors here all came from a middle-aged man with acute or convalescent COVID-19.

This chain connects TRBV30 to TRBJ1-2; no clear D. The germline CDR1 and CDR2 sequences are GTSNPN and SVGIG (reference sequence). V shed 8 bases and J shed 1 base, with 8 bases lying between them. The CDR3 has 11 residues. The CDR3 loop reads CAGQVNYGYTF. CDR3 DNA: TGTGCCGGGCAGGTTAACTATGGCTACACCTTC.

For the CDR3, the DNA is TGTGCCAGCAGCCAAGAGGTCGTCTCGAGCTCCTATAATTCACCCCTCCACTTT. Translation: CASSQEVVSSSYNSPLHF. This sequence joins TRBV3-1 (or the pseudogene TRBV3-2) and TRBJ1-6; no clear D gene. Germline values: CDR1 LGHDT, CDR2 YNNKEL (reference sequence). Trimming stripped 0 bases from V and 0 bases from J, with 12 bases between. The CDR3 length is 18 residues.

The sample holds a few counts of this clone. The rearrangement links TRBV7-3 to TRBJ1-2; D is uncertain. Germline CDR1 SGHTA, CDR2 FQGTGA. CDR3 length equals 13 residues. V gave up 5 bases and J gave up 6 bases, with 13 bases separating them. The CDR3 spells CASSVNPRDGYTF. DNA for the CDR3: TGTGCCAGCAGCGTAAACCCCCGGGATGGCTACACCTTC.

This chain uses TRBV19 with TRBJ2-6; the D gene is possibly TRBD2 (6 bases). Germline CDR1 and CDR2: LNHDA and SQIVND (reference sequence). Between the trimmed V and J ends, which lost 5 bases and 2 bases, there was a span of 10 bases. This CDR3 has 15 residues. In DNA, the CDR3 is TGTGCCAGTAGTTCAACGGGGGCTGGGGCCAACGTCCTGACTTTC. Amino acid sequence: CASSSTGAGANVLTF.

The V gene is TRBV11-2, the J gene TRBJ1-1, with a weak D call TRBD1 (5 bases). This CDR3 has 14 amino acids. Trimming shortened V by 5 bases and J by 5 bases, and 15 bases separated the two germline ends. Germline assignment: CDR1 SGHAT and CDR2 FQNNGV. CDR3 nucleotides: TGTGCCAGCAGCAAGCGACAGAGCCCTACTGAAGCTTTCTTT. It specifies CASSKRQSPTEAFF.

A few counts support this clone. The V gene is TRBV12-5, the J gene TRBJ2-7, with D tentatively TRBD2 (6 bases). Germline V gene sequence: CDR1 LGHNT, CDR2 FRNRAP. The CDR3 spans 15 residues. V was clipped by 9 bases and J by 0 bases, with 18 bases between them. The CDR3 loop reads CASAQAWGDSYEQYF. CDR3 DNA sequence: TGTGCTAGCGCTCAAGCTTGGGGGGACTCCTACGAGCAGTACTTC.

V usage is TRBV12-2 and J usage is TRBJ1-1; the table assigns TRBD1, which was not confirmed against the DNA. TRBV12-2 is an annotated pseudogene. The CDR3 extends over 15 amino acids. The CDR3 protein is CASRPMSGGKTEAFF. CDR3 DNA: TGTGCAAGTCGCCCAATGTCAGGGGGCAAAACTGAAGCTTTCTTT.

The rearrangement links TRBV11-2 to TRBJ2-1; D perhaps matches TRBD2 (5 bases). The germline V gene encodes CDR1 SGHAT and CDR2 FQNNGV. The CDR3 loop spans 15 amino acids. Between the trimmed V and J ends, which lost 4 bases and 7 bases, there was a span of 17 bases. CDR3 protein: CASSSGEGRRNEQFF. In nucleotides, the CDR3 is TGTGCCAGCAGCTCCGGCGAGGGCCGAAGAAATGAGCAGTTCTTC.

V usage is TRBV4-1 and J usage is TRBJ1-6; D call uncertain. Germline assignment: CDR1 MGHRA and CDR2 YSYEKL. This CDR3 region has 14 residues. Trimming shortened V by 0 bases and J by 12 bases, and 12 bases separated the two germline ends. CDR3 region: CASSQEGLLLPLHF. DNA of the CDR3: TGCGCCAGCAGCCAAGAAGGACTACTCCTACCCCTCCACTTT.

The V call is TRBV2, the J call TRBJ1-3; D gene unclear. Germline CDR1 reads SNHLY; CDR2 reads FYNNEI. The V gene lost 6 bases and the J gene lost 4 bases, with 13 bases spanning the gap. This CDR3 has 14 amino acids. The CDR3 loop reads CASRGFYRGNTIYF. The CDR3 nucleotides are TGTGCCAGCAGGGGTTTTTACAGAGGAAACACCATATATTTT.

This sequence joins TRBV3-1 (or the pseudogene TRBV3-2) and TRBJ2-3; TRBD1 agrees at 9 bases. The CDR3 runs to 15 residues. Germline V gene lookup returns CDR1 LGHDT and CDR2 YNNKEL (reference sequence). Trimming at V came to 4 bases and at J to 2 bases, leaving 4 bases not matched to a gene. In DNA form, the CDR3 reads TGTGCCAGCAGCCTGGGGACAGGGTACACAGATACGCAGTATTTT. This gives the protein CASSLGTGYTDTQYF.

This chain links TRBV4-1 with TRBJ1-6; D possibly corresponds to TRBD1 (5 bases). Germline loops: CDR1 MGHRA, CDR2 YSYEKL. The CDR3 has 17 residues. Trimming cost V 2 bases and J 5 bases, with 16 bases left between them. The CDR3 here is CASSQISGRGDNSPLHF. CDR3 bases: TGCGCCAGCAGCCAAATCTCCGGTCGGGGGGATAATTCACCCCTCCACTTT.

The chain uses TRBV30 and TRBJ1-1, with TRBD1 identical over 9 bases. The CDR3 length is 14 residues. V shed 3 bases, J shed 7 bases, and the junction held 9 bases outside the gene matches. Germline V gives CDR1 GTSNPN, CDR2 SVGIG (reference sequence). CDR3 loop: CAWREGQGIDEAFF. CDR3 DNA sequence: TGTGCCTGGAGAGAGGGACAGGGAATCGATGAAGCTTTCTTT.

The chain joins TRBV12-3 or TRBV12-4 to TRBJ1-1; D remains unclear. The CDR3 length is 13 residues. The germline V and J ends were trimmed by 3 bases and 3 bases, with 8 bases remaining between them. The CDR3 nucleotides read TGTGCCAGCAGTTTTCCCGTCCACACTGAAGCTTTCTTT. Protein sequence: CASSFPVHTEAFF.

The chain is built from TRBV7-8 and TRBJ1-2, with D possibly TRBD1 on 6 matching bases. Deletions cut 3 bases from V and 5 bases from J, with 16 bases between. Germline assignment: CDR1 SGHVS and CDR2 FQNEAQ. The CDR3 is 15 amino acids. The CDR3 nucleotides are TGTGCCAGCAGCTTCTTAACAGGGATGGGATATGGCTACACCTTC. Amino acid sequence: CASSFLTGMGYGYTF.

This chain uses TRBV19 with TRBJ2-7; 8 bases map to TRBD1. CDR1 LNHDA and CDR2 SQIVND come from the germline V gene (reference sequence). J was trimmed by 2 bases and V by 5 bases; bases with no gene match: 8. There are 15 residues in the CDR3. The CDR3 DNA sequence: TGTGCCAGTAGTCACCCGGGACAGGTACCCTACGAGCAGTACTTC. Its translation is CASSHPGQVPYEQYF.

The chain links TRBV11-3 to TRBJ2-7; D is uncertain. This CDR3 comprises 12 residues. Deletions cut 5 bases from V and 6 bases from J, with 11 bases between. CDR1 and CDR2 (germline): SGHNT, YENEEA. The CDR3 is CASSLNSGEQYF. The CDR3 coding sequence is TGTGCCAGCAGCCTCAATTCAGGCGAGCAGTACTTC.

In regard to this clone: Because the CDR3 is missing its conserved closing phenylalanine or tryptophan, this is likely a read error. The chain uses TRBV18 and TRBJ1-5, with TRBD1 matching over 9 bases. Germline V gives CDR1 KGHSH, CDR2 LQKENI. The CDR3 is 17 residues long. Trimming at V came to 6 bases and at J to 1 base, leaving 10 bases not matched to a gene. CDR3 residues: CASSLLGTGSSNQPQHL. In DNA, the CDR3 is TGTGCCAGCTCCCTACTGGGGACAGGGTCGAGCAATCAGCCCCAGCATCTT.

The rearrangement uses TRBV12-3 or TRBV12-4 and TRBJ1-5, with D unclear. V lost 5 bases and J 5 bases, leaving 10 bases between the germline ends. The CDR3 is 13 residues long. The CDR3 DNA reads TGTGCCAGCAGTATGACAACAGATCAGCCCCAGCATTTT. Encoded protein: CASSMTTDQPQHF.

Comment on this clone: The conserved phenylalanine or tryptophan normally closing the CDR3 is absent here, so this likely arose from a read error. The DNA is left out, because the CDR3 cannot be placed on it with certainty; the CDR3 is given as TCRdb lists it. This chain connects TRBV10-1 to TRBJ2-7; TRBD2, the table's D call, lacks a check against the DNA. The CDR3 length is 10 residues, termini included. Germline values: CDR1 WNHNN, CDR2 SYGVQD (reference sequence). CDR3 protein: CASSVLNFLR.

V is TRBV6-5 and J is TRBJ1-1; D may be TRBD1 (5 bases). V was trimmed by 9 bases and J by 0 bases, leaving 14 bases between them. Germline CDR1 reads MNHEY; CDR2 reads SVGAGI. The CDR3 loop spans 14 amino acids. The CDR3 DNA reads as TGTGCCAGGGGACTTATTGGTATGAACACTGAAGCTTTCTTT. It specifies CARGLIGMNTEAFF.

J is TRBJ2-2 and V is TRBV7-9, with 10 bases lining up with TRBD2. Germline V gene lookup returns CDR1 SEHNR and CDR2 FQNEAQ (reference sequence). This CDR3 region has 16 residues. With V trimmed by 5 bases and J by 1 base, 4 bases remained unmatched. CDR3 loop: CASSARLAGNTGELFF. For the CDR3, the DNA is TGTGCCAGCAGCGCTCGACTAGCGGGGAACACCGGGGAGCTGTTTTTT.

The chain has TRBV4-2 and TRBJ2-4; TRBD2 might be the D (6 bases). V was cut by 0 bases and J by 7 bases, with 7 bases left in between. CDR1 is LGHNA and CDR2 is YNFKEQ in the germline V gene. The CDR3 totals 13 residues. CDR3 sequence: CASSQEAGNIQYF. CDR3 in DNA: TGTGCCAGCAGCCAAGAGGCGGGGAACATTCAGTACTTC.

The rearrangement links TRBV7-9 to TRBJ2-1; TRBD2 is a possible D gene (5 bases). CDR1 SEHNR and CDR2 FQNEAQ come from the germline V gene (reference sequence). This CDR3 spans 16 amino acids. V was cut by 2 bases and J by 0 bases, with 11 bases left in between. As DNA, the CDR3 is TGTGCCAGCAGCTTAAAGCGGACGAGCTCCTACAATGAGCAGTTCTTC. Protein product: CASSLKRTSSYNEQFF.

This chain connects TRBV19 to TRBJ1-2; no clear D gene. The CDR3 runs to 15 residues. Trimming took 0 bases from V and 1 from J, leaving 9 bases between them. Per germline, CDR1 LNHDA and CDR2 SQIVND (reference sequence). Here the CDR3 reads CASSIDATYNYGYTF. For the CDR3, the DNA is TGTGCCAGTAGTATAGACGCAACCTATAACTATGGCTACACCTTC.

This clone turned up a few times. This rearrangement joins TRBV5-1 to TRBJ1-1, with D perhaps TRBD1 (5 bases). The CDR3 is made up of 14 amino acids. V was trimmed by 0 bases and J by 8 bases, leaving 14 bases between them. Germline CDR1 reads SGHRS; CDR2 reads YFSETQ. This CDR3 is CASSLVQGREEAFF. DNA of the CDR3: TGCGCCAGCAGCTTGGTCCAGGGACGGGAGGAAGCTTTCTTT.